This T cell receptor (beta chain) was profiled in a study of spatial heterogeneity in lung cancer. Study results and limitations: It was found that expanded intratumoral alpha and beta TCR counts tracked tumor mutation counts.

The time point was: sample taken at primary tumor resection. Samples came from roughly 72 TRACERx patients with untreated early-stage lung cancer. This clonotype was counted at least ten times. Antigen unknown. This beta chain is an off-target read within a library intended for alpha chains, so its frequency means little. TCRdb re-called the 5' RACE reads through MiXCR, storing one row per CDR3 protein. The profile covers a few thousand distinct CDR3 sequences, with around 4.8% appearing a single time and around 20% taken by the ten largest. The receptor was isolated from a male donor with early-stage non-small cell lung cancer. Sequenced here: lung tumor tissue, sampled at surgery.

The CDR3 loop reads CASSSGAIPKNIQYF. The CDR3 coding sequence is TGTGCCAGCAGCTCGGGAGCTATCCCCAAAAACATTCAGTACTTC. The J gene is TRBJ2-4, the V gene TRBV5-6; a weak D match, TRBD2 (6 bases). V lost 3 bases and J lost 2, with 12 bases in between. This CDR3 is 15 amino acids long. Germline V lookup: CDR1 SGHDT, CDR2 YYEEEE.